This record looks at one T cell receptor (beta chain) sequence and its context. No antigen is known for it. One base away there is no much larger clone; base qualities are not given. This record belongs to a study of blood T cell repertoires in COVID-19 (dated by TCRdb to 2020 to 2021). In terms of the full investigation: Samples from collaborators originated in the United States, Italy and Spain and spanned both the acute and convalescent phases of COVID-19. Sample metadata almost always included a de-identified subject ID, COVID-19 status, age in years and sex. The repertoires were made available in a free public database intended to serve as a resource for research on the immune response to SARS-CoV-2. Samples were obtained from the ongoing ImmuneRACE study (first 160 participants) and from about 1,300 subjects provided by 6 global collaborators. The dataset comprised deeply sampled blood TCRbeta repertoires from subjects exposed to, actively infected with, or recovered from COVID-19. HLA class I and class II types, where available, came from metadata supplied by the sample provider rather than from assay-based typing. The material from the prospective study consisted of cDNA or gDNA derived from T cells, B-cell-depleted T cells, or PBMCs.

The immunoSEQ Assay, a bias-controlled multiplex PCR, was used to amplify TCRbeta CDR3 regions from genomic DNA. Per the original workflow: The number of nucleated cells in each sample was estimated by amplification of reference gene primers within the assay. Sequence reads were collapsed and filtered to measure the absolute abundance of every unique TCRbeta CDR3 rearrangement. For each sample, productive Simpson clonality was calculated as the square root of Simpson's diversity index across productive rearrangements. TCRdb took over this immuneACCESS table, retaining in-frame rearrangements with V and J assigned. Such tables are incomplete; in checked studies, under half of the missing clones stem from an unresolved V gene, and the remainder is unexplained. V and J calls and clone size are copied from that table; D and trimming were computed from the DNA. This sample is represented by fewer than 140,000 clones; more than 80% of them were singletons. The ten largest clones capture 14% of the sample.

The collaborating institutions used their own protocols to collect whole blood in K2EDTA tubes. Collaborator samples were shipped for TCRbeta analysis as frozen whole blood, isolated PBMCs, or DNA extracted from either sample type. Points the paper makes about the study in general: How much clinical and demographic metadata was included differed by source and by participant, and the metadata was provided uncurated.

After removal of 1 base from V and 8 bases from J, the junction retains 5 bases not matched to a gene. The germline V gene supplies CDR1 SGHRS and CDR2 YFSETQ. The CDR3, from cysteine to phenylalanine, totals 14 residues. The kept DNA is CDR3 alone, 42 bases in frame from the first base. The source is a woman aged 55 to 70 with acute or convalescent COVID-19. The chain was built from TRBV5-1 and TRBJ2-1; 8 nucleotides in the junction match TRBD2. What was sequenced was peripheral blood. For the CDR3, the sequence is CASSLREGDHEQFF. In nucleotide form, the sequence is TGCGCCAGCAGCTTGCGGGAGGGTGACCATGAGCAGTTCTTC.